Below, one T cell receptor beta chain is given with its context. Authors' data handling: Estimated nucleated cell counts came from reference gene primer amplification. Profiled with immunoSEQ multiplex PCR; TCRdb holds only in-frame clones, not every one. V, J and clone size derive from that table, while D and trimming were established from the DNA sequence. The table has roughly 320,000 clones, more than 75% seen once. This CDR3 has 13 residues. Trimming stripped 4 bases from V and 0 bases from J, with 6 bases between. Germline CDR1 and CDR2: KGHSH and LQKENI. Individuals drawn from around 25 US areas were about 18 to 100 years old. This entry comes from a study of blood T cell repertoires in COVID-19. Study summary: COVID-19 samples from acute and convalescent phases originated in the United States, Italy and Spain. T cells, B-cell-depleted T cells, or PBMCs supplied cDNA or gDNA.

The TCR was taken from a young man who had recovered from COVID-19. Material: PBMCs or T cells enriched from blood (not recorded which). The genes are TRBV18 and TRBJ2-5; no firm D call. CDR3 sequence reads: CASSRAYQETQYF. The CDR3 nucleotides are TGTGCCAGCTCACGGGCGTACCAAGAGACCCAGTACTTC.